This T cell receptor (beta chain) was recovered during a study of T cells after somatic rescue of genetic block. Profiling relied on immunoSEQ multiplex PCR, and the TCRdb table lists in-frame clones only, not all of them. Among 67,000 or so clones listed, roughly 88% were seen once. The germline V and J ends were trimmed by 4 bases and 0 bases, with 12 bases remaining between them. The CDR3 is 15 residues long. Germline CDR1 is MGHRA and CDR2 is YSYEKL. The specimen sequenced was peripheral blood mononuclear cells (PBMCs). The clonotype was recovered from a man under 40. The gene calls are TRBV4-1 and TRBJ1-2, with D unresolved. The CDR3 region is CASSLEEGPNYGYTF. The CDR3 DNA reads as TGCGCCAGCAGCCTAGAGGAGGGCCCTAACTATGGCTACACCTTC.